These 28 T cell receptor beta chains share one sample of origin, sequenced in a study of blood T cell repertoires in COVID-19. Method: immunoSEQ multiplex PCR; TCRdb's copy keeps in-frame clones and lacks some. This sample has roughly 100,000 clones, with roughly 85% found just once. The sequenced material came from peripheral blood. Source of these receptors: a man aged 45-65 years with active COVID-19.

V usage is TRBV3-1 (or the pseudogene TRBV3-2) and J usage is TRBJ1-4, with unresolved D. Trimming stripped 1 base from V and 8 bases from J, with 5 bases between. This CDR3 spans 12 amino acids. The germline CDR1 and CDR2 sequences are LGHDT and YNNKEL (reference sequence). The CDR3 sequence: CASSQGEEKLFF. CDR3 nucleotide sequence: TGTGCCAGCAGCCAAGGGGAGGAAAAACTGTTTTTT.

The chain uses TRBV19 and TRBJ1-5; 8 positions agree with TRBD1. The germline CDR1 and CDR2 sequences are LNHDA and SQIVND (reference sequence). V lost 5 bases to trimming and J lost 5 bases; unmatched junction nucleotides: 8. This CDR3 comprises 15 residues. The CDR3 here is CASSADREGYQPQHF. CDR3 bases: TGTGCCAGTAGTGCGGACAGGGAAGGTTATCAGCCCCAGCATTTT. Variable domain in full (rest from reference TRBV19 and TRBJ1-5): DGGITQSPKYLFRKEGQNVTLSCEQNLNHDAMYWYRQDPGQGLRLIYYSQIVNDFQKGDIAEGYSVSREKKESFPLTVTSAQKNPTAFYLCASSADREGYQPQHFGDGTRLSIL.

The V and J genes are TRBV9 and TRBJ2-7; 7 bases line up with TRBD1. Germline V lookup: CDR1 SGDLS, CDR2 YYNGEE. This CDR3 comprises 15 residues. After removal of 3 bases from V and 3 bases from J, the junction contained 9 bases not matched to a gene. The CDR3 DNA reads as TGTGCCAGCAGCGCCAGAGGGACAGAAGGCTACGAGCAGTACTTC. Its protein is CASSARGTEGYEQYF.

This chain links TRBV5-6 with TRBJ1-5, with a tentative D call TRBD1 (5 bases). The V end lost 3 bases, the J end lost 4 bases, and 14 bases lay between the germline ends. The CDR3 extends over 15 amino acids. Germline V gives CDR1 SGHDT, CDR2 YYEEEE. The CDR3 DNA reads as TGTGCCAGCAGCTCGTCAGGGTATATAAATCAGCCCCAGCATTTT. Its translation: CASSSSGYINQPQHF.

This clone was recorded only once. The J gene is TRBJ2-1, the V gene TRBV7-3; D uncertain. Germline values: CDR1 SGHTA, CDR2 FQGTGA. V lost 5 bases to trimming and J lost 0 bases, with 5 bases between them. The CDR3 is 13 residues long. Written as DNA, the CDR3 is TGTGCCAGCAGCGCCGGCTCCTACAATGAGCAGTTCTTC. Protein: CASSAGSYNEQFF.

The V call is TRBV6-2 or TRBV6-3, the J call TRBJ2-7, with D tentatively TRBD1 (5 bases). The V end was cut by 6 bases, the J end by 2 bases, with 17 bases between. This CDR3 contains 15 residues. Per the germline V gene, CDR1 is MNHEY and CDR2 is SVGEGT. CDR3 protein: CASSYAGKATYEQYF. CDR3 nucleotides: TGTGCCAGCAGCTATGCAGGGAAGGCCACCTACGAGCAGTACTTC.

The rearrangement joins TRBV5-1 to TRBJ1-1; 9 bases match TRBD1. The J segment lost 4 bases and the V segment lost 1 base, leaving 5 bases of the junction unmatched. Germline lookup yields CDR1 SGHRS and CDR2 YFSETQ. CDR3 length equals 15 residues. CDR3 region: CASSLIQTGGTEAFF. The CDR3 DNA reads TGCGCCAGCAGCTTGATACAGACAGGGGGCACTGAAGCTTTCTTT.

A single count supports this clone. The chain employs TRBV5-6 and TRBJ1-2, with D unresolved. This CDR3 spans 11 amino acids. Germline assignment: CDR1 SGHDT and CDR2 YYEEEE. Trimming removed 3 bases from V and 11 bases from J, with 11 bases in between. This CDR3 reads CASSSRDTYTF. In DNA form, the CDR3 reads TGTGCCAGCAGCTCCCGAGACACATACACCTTC. Drawing the rest from reference TRBV5-6 and TRBJ1-2, the complete variable domain is DAGVTQSPTHLIKTRGQQVTLRCSPKSGHDTVSWYQQALGQGPQFIFQYYEEEERQRGNFPDRFSGHQFPNYSSELNVNALLLGDSALYLCASSSRDTYTFGSGTRLTVV.

The chain recombines TRBV5-4 with TRBJ2-5; 16 positions agree with TRBD2. Per the germline V gene, CDR1 is SGHNT and CDR2 is YYREEE (reference sequence). The CDR3 has 16 amino acids. The V gene end was trimmed by 4 bases and the J gene end by 7 bases; junction bases not matched to a gene: 7. The CDR3 coding sequence is TGTGCCAGCAGCCCCGGGACTAGCGGGGGGGCGGGGACCCAGTACTTC. Its translation: CASSPGTSGGAGTQYF.

For the CDR3, the DNA is TGTGCCAGCAGTGAATACAGGGGCGAGCAGTACTTC. It codes for CASSEYRGEQYF. The chain uses TRBV25-1 and TRBJ2-7; the D gene is possibly TRBD1 (6 bases). CDR1 is MGHDK and CDR2 is SYGVNS in the germline V gene. The CDR3 runs to 12 residues. V was pared by 0 bases and J by 6 bases, with 6 bases between.

The V gene is TRBV18, the J gene TRBJ2-7; 8 bases match TRBD1. Germline-derived CDR1 and CDR2 are KGHSH and LQKENI. The V and J ends lost 4 bases and 0 bases, in that order; junction bases with no gene match: 5. The CDR3 sequence is 15 residues long. The CDR3 loop is CASSLGQGLSYEQYF. CDR3 DNA sequence: TGTGCCAGCTCACTCGGACAGGGTCTCTCCTACGAGCAGTACTTC. Full variable domain (remainder filled in from reference TRBV18 and TRBJ2-7): NAGVMQNPRHLVRRRGQEARLRCSPMKGHSHVYWYRQLPEEGLKFMVYLQKENIIDESGMPKERFSAEFPKEGPSILRIQQVVRGDSAAYFCASSLGQGLSYEQYFGPGTRLTVT.

The chain couples TRBV6-5 to TRBJ1-5; D gene uncertain. The CDR3 extends over 15 amino acids. V dropped 0 bases and J dropped 3 bases, with 9 bases sitting between them. The germline gives CDR1 MNHEY, CDR2 SVGAGI. CDR3: CASSYSSRNNQPQHF. The CDR3 DNA reads as TGTGCCAGCAGTTACTCGAGCAGGAACAATCAGCCCCAGCATTTT.

CDR3 sequence reads: CATLAGPYNEQFF. In nucleotides, the CDR3 is TGTGCCACCCTAGCGGGACCCTACAATGAGCAGTTCTTC. This chain connects TRBV6-5 to TRBJ2-1; 9 nucleotides match TRBD2. The germline V gene has CDR1 MNHEY and CDR2 SVGAGI. Trimming took 10 bases from V and 2 from J; bases not matched to a gene: 3. The CDR3 totals 13 residues.

The rearrangement joins TRBV27 to TRBJ1-2, with D unresolved. CDR3 length equals 14 residues. Trimming cost V 0 bases and J 0 bases, with 5 bases left between them. The V gene's germline CDR1 is MNHEY and CDR2 SMNVEV (reference sequence). The DNA for the CDR3 is TGTGCCAGCAGTTTATCCGGTGCTAACTATGGCTACACCTTC. Amino acids: CASSLSGANYGYTF.

The chain uses TRBV12-3 or TRBV12-4 and TRBJ1-1, with D possibly TRBD1 on 5 matching bases. The CDR3 runs 13 residues. Trimming stripped 3 bases from V and 8 bases from J, with 13 bases between. The CDR3 is CASSFGQGGEAFF. CDR3 nucleotide sequence: TGTGCCAGCAGTTTCGGGCAGGGAGGGGAAGCTTTCTTT.

The chain couples TRBV6-5 to TRBJ1-2; possibly TRBD1 for D (5 bases). Germline loops: CDR1 MNHEY, CDR2 SVGAGI. Trimming took 0 bases from V and 4 from J, leaving 6 bases between them. This CDR3 has 13 amino acids. The CDR3 DNA reads TGTGCCAGCAGTTACTCCGACAGCTATGGCTACACCTTC. Its protein product is CASSYSDSYGYTF.

Only one count was recorded for this clone. The rearrangement joins TRBV19 to TRBJ2-1, with unresolved D. Trimming pared 3 bases from V and 7 bases from J, leaving 13 bases between. The length of the CDR3 is 14 residues. CDR1 and CDR2 (germline): LNHDA, SQIVND (reference sequence). CDR3 in amino acids: CASSIGLYENEQFF. Here the CDR3 DNA reads TGTGCCAGTAGTATTGGCCTTTACGAAAATGAGCAGTTCTTC.

This chain joins TRBV6-5 and TRBJ1-1, with unresolved D. The germline V and J ends were trimmed by 6 bases and 1 base, with 12 bases remaining between them. The CDR3 runs to 14 residues. Germline V lookup: CDR1 MNHEY, CDR2 SVGAGI. CDR3 amino acids: CASSQEGPNTEAFF. In DNA form, the CDR3 reads TGTGCCAGCAGCCAGGAGGGCCCGAACACTGAAGCTTTCTTT.

Here the CDR3 DNA reads TGTGCCAGCAGCGTAGAACCCGGAGAGACCCAGTACTTC. Translating it yields CASSVEPGETQYF. The chain combines TRBV9 with TRBJ2-5; D unclear. V was clipped by 0 bases and J by 4 bases, with 7 bases between them. Germline lookup yields CDR1 SGDLS and CDR2 YYNGEE. CDR3 size: 13 residues.

The chain joins TRBV3-1 (or the pseudogene TRBV3-2) to TRBJ2-3; D possibly corresponds to TRBD2 (6 bases). V was clipped by 1 base and J by 1 base, with 12 bases between them. From germline, CDR1 is LGHDT and CDR2 YNNKEL (reference sequence). This CDR3 comprises 16 residues. The CDR3, as DNA: TGTGCCAGCAGCCAAGGCGCGGGGATGGGCACAGATACGCAGTATTTT. It is translated as CASSQGAGMGTDTQYF.

The chain links TRBV5-6 to TRBJ1-1; D unresolved. Germline loops: CDR1 SGHDT, CDR2 YYEEEE. The V and J ends lost 2 bases and 1 base respectively, with 6 bases between them. This CDR3 is built from 13 residues. In nucleotides, the CDR3 is TGTGCCAGCAGCTTTTCAGGGAACACTGAAGCTTTCTTT. It yields the protein CASSFSGNTEAFF. Based on the CDR3 plus reference TRBV5-6 and TRBJ1-1, the full variable domain is DAGVTQSPTHLIKTRGQQVTLRCSPKSGHDTVSWYQQALGQGPQFIFQYYEEEERQRGNFPDRFSGHQFPNYSSELNVNALLLGDSALYLCASSFSGNTEAFFGQGTRLTVV.

The V gene is TRBV7-8, the J gene TRBJ2-7; no clear D. Germline values: CDR1 SGHVS, CDR2 FQNEAQ. V gave up 6 bases and J gave up 4 bases, with 19 bases separating them. CDR3 length: 15 residues. The CDR3 DNA reads TGTGCCAGCAGTCCCCCAGAGAGGCCTGGGTACGAGCAGTACTTC. The encoded protein is CASSPPERPGYEQYF. The variable domain in full, completed from reference TRBV7-8 and TRBJ2-7, reads GAGVSQSPRYKVAKRGQDVALRCDPISGHVSLFWYQQALGQGPEFLTYFQNEAQLDKSGLPSDRFFAERPEGSVSTLKIQRTQQEDSAVYLCASSPPERPGYEQYFGPGTRLTVT.

This chain connects TRBV6-2 or TRBV6-3 to TRBJ2-5, with unresolved D. The CDR3 has 11 residues. CDR1 MNHEY and CDR2 SVGEGT come from the germline V gene. Between the trimmed V and J ends, which lost 5 bases and 5 bases, there was a span of 6 bases. In DNA form, the CDR3 reads TGTGCCAGCAGTACGAGGGAGACCCAGTACTTC. Its translation is CASSTRETQYF.

The chain couples TRBV19 to TRBJ2-3; D is perhaps TRBD2 (6 bases). V lost 5 bases and J lost 4, with 16 bases in between. The germline gives CDR1 LNHDA, CDR2 SQIVND (reference sequence). CDR3 length equals 15 residues. The CDR3 protein is CASSPRDSRADTQYF. The DNA of the CDR3 is TGTGCCAGTAGTCCTCGGGACTCACGGGCAGATACGCAGTATTTT.

The V and J genes are TRBV7-8 and TRBJ2-7; TRBD1 is a possible D gene (5 bases). This CDR3 is built from 14 residues. Germline CDR1 and CDR2: SGHVS and FQNEAQ. The V end was cut by 2 bases, the J end by 4 bases, with 12 bases between. CDR3 nucleotide sequence: TGTGCCAGCAGCTTACTTCCTGGGGCATACGAGCAGTACTTC. It yields the protein CASSLLPGAYEQYF.

The sample holds one count of this clone. V usage is TRBV27 and J usage is TRBJ1-1; possible D gene TRBD1, 5 bases. CDR1 and CDR2 (germline): MNHEY, SMNVEV (reference sequence). This CDR3 region has 11 residues. Trimming removed 8 bases at V and 11 bases at J, with 15 bases between. CDR3 DNA: TGTGCCAGCTACCGCGGGGCAGCCGCTTTCTTT. Its protein product is CASYRGAAAFF.

The genes are TRBV4-2 and TRBJ1-5, with 12 bases that match TRBD1. Trimming took 1 base from V and 6 from J; bases not matched to a gene: 4. Germline CDR1 and CDR2: LGHNA and YNFKEQ. The CDR3 is made up of 16 amino acids. The CDR3: CASSQAGQGASQPQHF. The CDR3 DNA reads as TGTGCCAGCAGCCAAGCGGGACAGGGGGCGAGTCAGCCCCAGCATTTT.

This chain connects TRBV6-1 to TRBJ1-5; perhaps TRBD1 as D (6 bases). The CDR3 has 19 residues. Trimming pared 1 base from V and 2 bases from J, leaving 21 bases between. CDR1 and CDR2 from the germline V gene are MNHNS and SASEGT. CDR3 nucleotides: TGTGCCAGCAGTGAAGTGGGGCGGGGGGGCCTGGTGGGCAATCAGCCCCAGCATTTT. Amino acid sequence: CASSEVGRGGLVGNQPQHF.